This T cell receptor (beta chain) was identified in a study of early T cells in non-severe SARS-CoV-2 infection. Across the whole study: From unsorted whole blood, bulk RNA was sequenced, and the chains remained unpaired.

This clonotype was found once. Its antigen is undetermined. Whole-study results and caveats: VDJdb-based annotation leaned toward anti-spike CD8 responses and missed private and CD4 specificities.

The library protocol tagged individual cDNA molecules with unique molecular identifiers. TCRdb used MiXCR to reprocess the 5' RACE reads, holding one entry per CDR3 protein. The sample contains 32,000 or so distinct CDR3 sequences, roughly 5.7% of which appear only once. CDR1 is DFQATT and CDR2 is SNEGSKA in the germline V gene (reference sequence). The CDR3 has 12 residues. The V and J ends lost 4 bases and 6 bases, in that order; junction bases with no gene match: 4. What was sequenced was whole blood. This clonotype originated in an adult who was a healthcare worker with PCR-confirmed SARS-CoV-2 infection or an uninfected control (not recorded which). The V gene is TRBV20-1, the J gene TRBJ1-2; 8 bases line up with TRBD1. DNA of the CDR3: TGCAGTGCTACTGAACAGGGGGATGGCTACACCTTC. Amino acid sequence: CSATEQGDGYTF.